The clone carrying this T cell receptor beta chain was seen ten or more times. The antigen is not known. TCRdb processed the 5' RACE reads anew with MiXCR; each CDR3 protein has one entry. The sample has about 16,000 distinct CDR3 sequences; around 5.9% are singletons. This record comes from a study of spatial heterogeneity in lung cancer. Whole-study context: When available, follow-up PBMC samples taken a median of around 25 months after resection were sequenced. TCR and UMI combinations that were unique each appeared, on average, more than ten times in raw reads. General study results and limits: In blood, ubiquitous expanded tumor TCRs appeared more at resection than follow-up.

Sample time point: blood at routine non-recurrence follow-up after resection. CDR3 length equals 15 residues. Looked up from germline, CDR1 is SGHTA and CDR2 is FQGNSA. With V trimmed by 5 bases and J by 4 bases, 9 bases remained unmatched. The specimen comprised PBMCs, sampled at follow-up. This sequence was found in a male donor with early-stage non-small cell lung cancer. The chain combines TRBV7-2 with TRBJ1-2; 8 bases line up with TRBD1. The CDR3: CASSPEAGGGYGYTF. DNA for the CDR3: TGTGCCAGCAGCCCAGAGGCAGGGGGCGGCTATGGCTACACCTTC.